The subject of this entry is one T cell receptor (beta chain). The donors were all Caucasian adults (living in Nashville, Tennessee). A CD45RA+ naive subset and a CD45RA-negative memory subset were split from CD4+ cells. The data derive from a study of shared clonotypes between healthy human individuals. Turning to the study itself: Donors, aged 18 to 49, were two women and a few men.

Sequencing used immunoSEQ multiplex PCR; TCRdb keeps in-frame clones, though not all of them. The sample has 2 million to 2.5 million clones, approximately 94% seen once. Between the trimmed V and J ends, which lost 0 bases and 5 bases, there was a span of 8 bases. This CDR3 has 14 residues. The germline V gene encodes CDR1 WNHNN and CDR2 SYGVQD (reference sequence). This TCR derives from a man aged 18 to 35 in good health. The V gene is TRBV10-1, the J gene TRBJ2-1; no clear D. Input material: naive CD4+ T cells sorted from blood. Subset of the sample: CD45RA+ positively selected. The CDR3 protein is CASSESWQDNEQFF. CDR3 coding DNA: TGCGCCAGCAGTGAGTCGTGGCAGGACAATGAGCAGTTCTTC.